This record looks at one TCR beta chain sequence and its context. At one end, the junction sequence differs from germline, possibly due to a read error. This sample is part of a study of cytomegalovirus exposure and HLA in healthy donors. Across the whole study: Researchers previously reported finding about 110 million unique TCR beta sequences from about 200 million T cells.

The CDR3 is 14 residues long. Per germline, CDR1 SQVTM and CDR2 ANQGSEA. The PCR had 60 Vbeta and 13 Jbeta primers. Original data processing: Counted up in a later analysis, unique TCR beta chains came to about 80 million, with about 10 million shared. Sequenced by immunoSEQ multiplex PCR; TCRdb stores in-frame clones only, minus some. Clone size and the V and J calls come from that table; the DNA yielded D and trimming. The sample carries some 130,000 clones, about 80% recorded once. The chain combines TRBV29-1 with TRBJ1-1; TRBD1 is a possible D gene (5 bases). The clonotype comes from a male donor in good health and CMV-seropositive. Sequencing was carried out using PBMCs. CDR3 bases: TGCAGCGTTCGGAAGAGGACACTGAATACTGAAGCTTTCTTT. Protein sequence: CSVRKRTLNTEAFF.